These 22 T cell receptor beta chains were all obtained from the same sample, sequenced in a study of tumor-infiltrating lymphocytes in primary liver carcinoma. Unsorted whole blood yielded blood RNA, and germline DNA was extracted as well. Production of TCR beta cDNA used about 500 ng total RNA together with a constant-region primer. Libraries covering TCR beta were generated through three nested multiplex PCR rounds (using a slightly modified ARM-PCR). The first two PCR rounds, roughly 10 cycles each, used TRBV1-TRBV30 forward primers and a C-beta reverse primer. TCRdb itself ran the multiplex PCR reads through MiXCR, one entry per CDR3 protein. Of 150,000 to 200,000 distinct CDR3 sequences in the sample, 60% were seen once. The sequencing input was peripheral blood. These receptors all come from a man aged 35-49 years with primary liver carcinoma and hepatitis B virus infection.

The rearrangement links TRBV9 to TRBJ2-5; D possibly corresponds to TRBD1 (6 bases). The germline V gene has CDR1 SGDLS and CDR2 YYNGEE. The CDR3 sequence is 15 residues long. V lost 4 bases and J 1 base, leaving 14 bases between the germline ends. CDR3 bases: TGTGCCAGCAGCAAATTCCAGGACAGCCAAGAGACCCAGTACTTC. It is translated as CASSKFQDSQETQYF. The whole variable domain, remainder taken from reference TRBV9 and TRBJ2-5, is DSGVTQTPKHLITATGQRVTLRCSPRSGDLSVYWYQQSLDQGLQFLIQYYNGEERAKGNILERFSAQQFPDLHSELNLSSLELGDSALYFCASSKFQDSQETQYFGPGTRLLVL.

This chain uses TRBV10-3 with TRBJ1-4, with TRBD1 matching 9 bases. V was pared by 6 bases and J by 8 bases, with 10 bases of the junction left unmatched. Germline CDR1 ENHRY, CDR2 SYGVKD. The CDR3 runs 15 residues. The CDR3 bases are TGTGCCATCAGCGTATCCGGGACAGGGCAAGAAAAACTGTTTTTT. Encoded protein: CAISVSGTGQEKLFF.

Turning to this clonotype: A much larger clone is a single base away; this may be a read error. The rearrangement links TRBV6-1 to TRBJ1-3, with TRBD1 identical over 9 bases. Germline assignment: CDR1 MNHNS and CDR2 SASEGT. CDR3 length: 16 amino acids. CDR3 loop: CASTPSGTGTGKTIYF. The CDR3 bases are TGTGCCAGCACCCCCTCCGGGACAGGGACTGGAAAGACCATATATTTT.

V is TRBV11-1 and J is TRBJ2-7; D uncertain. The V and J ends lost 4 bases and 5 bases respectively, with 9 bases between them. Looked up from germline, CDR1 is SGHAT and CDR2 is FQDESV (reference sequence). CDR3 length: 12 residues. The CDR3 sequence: CASSSPLDEQYF. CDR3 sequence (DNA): TGTGCCAGCAGCTCTCCGCTTGACGAGCAGTACTTC.

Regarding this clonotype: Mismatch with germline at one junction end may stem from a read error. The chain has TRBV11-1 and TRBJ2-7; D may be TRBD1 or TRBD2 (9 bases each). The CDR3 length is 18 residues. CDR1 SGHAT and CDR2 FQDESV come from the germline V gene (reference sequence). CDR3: CVSSSEQGAAGGSYEQYF. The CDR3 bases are TGTGTCAGCAGCTCCGAACAGGGGGCAGCGGGAGGCTCCTACGAGCAGTACTTC. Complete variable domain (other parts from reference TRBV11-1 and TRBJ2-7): EAEVAQSPRYKITEKSQAVAFWCDPISGHATLYWYRQILGQGPELLVQFQDESVVDDSQLPKDRFSAERLKGVDSTLKIQPAELGDSAMYLCVSSSEQGAAGGSYEQYFGPGTRLTVT.

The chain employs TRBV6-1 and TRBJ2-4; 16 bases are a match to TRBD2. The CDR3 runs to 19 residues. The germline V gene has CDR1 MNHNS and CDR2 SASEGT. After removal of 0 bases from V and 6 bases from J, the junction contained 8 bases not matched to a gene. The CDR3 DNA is TGTGCCAGCAGTGAAGCCGTTCCGGGACTAGCGGGAGGGAGAAACATTCAGTACTTC. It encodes CASSEAVPGLAGGRNIQYF.

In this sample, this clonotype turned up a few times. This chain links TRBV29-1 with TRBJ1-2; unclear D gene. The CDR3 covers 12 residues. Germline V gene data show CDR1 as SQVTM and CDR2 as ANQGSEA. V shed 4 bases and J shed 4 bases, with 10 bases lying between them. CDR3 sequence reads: CSVGVEGYGYTF. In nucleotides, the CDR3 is TGCAGCGTTGGGGTAGAGGGCTATGGCTACACCTTC.

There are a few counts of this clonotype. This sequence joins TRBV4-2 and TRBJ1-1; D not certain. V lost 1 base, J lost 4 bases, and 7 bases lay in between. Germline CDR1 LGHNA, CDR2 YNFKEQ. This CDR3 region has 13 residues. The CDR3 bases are TGTGCCAGCAGCCAAGTGGGTGGCACTGAAGCTTTCTTT. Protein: CASSQVGGTEAFF.

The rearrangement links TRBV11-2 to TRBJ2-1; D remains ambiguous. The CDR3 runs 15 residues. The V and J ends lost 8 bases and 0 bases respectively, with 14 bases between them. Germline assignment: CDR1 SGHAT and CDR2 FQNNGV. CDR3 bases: TGTGCCAGCGGATTGGCTCAAGCCTCCTACAATGAGCAGTTCTTC. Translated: CASGLAQASYNEQFF.

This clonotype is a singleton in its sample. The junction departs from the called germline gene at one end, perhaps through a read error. CDR3 nucleotide sequence: TGTGCCAGCAACCAAGAGCGGGGACACACCGGGGAGCTGTTTTTT. This gives the protein CASNQERGHTGELFF. The chain couples TRBV4-2 to TRBJ2-2; 7 bases align to TRBD2. This CDR3 is 15 amino acids long. Per the germline V gene, CDR1 is LGHNA and CDR2 is YNFKEQ.

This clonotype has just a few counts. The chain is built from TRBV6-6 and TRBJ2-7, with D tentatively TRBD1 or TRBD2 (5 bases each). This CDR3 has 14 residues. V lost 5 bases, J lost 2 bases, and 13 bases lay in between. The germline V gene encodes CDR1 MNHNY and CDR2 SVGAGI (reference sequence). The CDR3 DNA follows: TGTGCCAGCAGTGCCCGGGACGGAGCCTACGAGCAGTACTTC. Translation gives CASSARDGAYEQYF.

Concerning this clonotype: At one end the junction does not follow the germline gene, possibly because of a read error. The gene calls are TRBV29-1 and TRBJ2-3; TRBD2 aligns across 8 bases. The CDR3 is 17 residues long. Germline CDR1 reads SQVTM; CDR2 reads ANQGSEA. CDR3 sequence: CIVEIGRANFLTDTQYF. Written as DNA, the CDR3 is TGCATCGTTGAAATCGGGAGGGCCAACTTTCTCACAGATACGCAGTATTTT.

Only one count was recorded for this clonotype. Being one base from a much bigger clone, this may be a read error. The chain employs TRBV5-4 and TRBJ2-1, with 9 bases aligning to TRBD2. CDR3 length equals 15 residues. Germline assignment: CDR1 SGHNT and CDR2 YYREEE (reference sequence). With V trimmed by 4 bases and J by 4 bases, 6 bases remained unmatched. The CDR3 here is CASSDRLAEYNEQFF. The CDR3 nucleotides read TGTGCCAGCAGCGATCGACTAGCGGAGTACAATGAGCAGTTCTTC. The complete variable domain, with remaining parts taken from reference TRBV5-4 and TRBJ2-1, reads ETGVTQSPTHLIKTRGQQVTLRCSSQSGHNTVSWYQQALGQGPQFIFQYYREEENGRGNFPPRFSGLQFPNYSSELNVNALELDDSALYLCASSDRLAEYNEQFFGPGTRLTVL.

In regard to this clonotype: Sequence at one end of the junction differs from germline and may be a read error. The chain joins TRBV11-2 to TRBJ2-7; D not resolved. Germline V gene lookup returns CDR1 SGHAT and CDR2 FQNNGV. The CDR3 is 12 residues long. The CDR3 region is CTIKGSSYEQYF. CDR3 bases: TGTACCATAAAGGGAAGCTCCTATGAGCAGTACTTC.

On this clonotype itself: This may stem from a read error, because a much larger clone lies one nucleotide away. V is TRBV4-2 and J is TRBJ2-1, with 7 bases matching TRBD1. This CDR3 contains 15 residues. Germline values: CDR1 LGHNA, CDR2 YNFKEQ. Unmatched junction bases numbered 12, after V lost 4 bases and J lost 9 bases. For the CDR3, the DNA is TGTGCCAGCAGCCGAGATCTTGTAGGGGGCGGTGAGCAGTTCTTC. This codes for CASSRDLVGGGEQFF.

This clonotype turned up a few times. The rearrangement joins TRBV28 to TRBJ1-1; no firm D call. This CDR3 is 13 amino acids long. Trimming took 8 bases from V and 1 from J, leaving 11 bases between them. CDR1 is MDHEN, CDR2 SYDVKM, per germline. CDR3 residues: CASGTGGNTEAFF. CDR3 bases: TGTGCCAGCGGCACCGGAGGGAACACTGAAGCTTTCTTT.

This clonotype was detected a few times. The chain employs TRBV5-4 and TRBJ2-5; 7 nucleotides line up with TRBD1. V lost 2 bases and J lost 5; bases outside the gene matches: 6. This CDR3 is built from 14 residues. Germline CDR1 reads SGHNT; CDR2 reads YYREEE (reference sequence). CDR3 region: CASSFDRAWETQYF. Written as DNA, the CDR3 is TGTGCCAGCAGCTTTGACAGGGCCTGGGAGACCCAGTACTTC.

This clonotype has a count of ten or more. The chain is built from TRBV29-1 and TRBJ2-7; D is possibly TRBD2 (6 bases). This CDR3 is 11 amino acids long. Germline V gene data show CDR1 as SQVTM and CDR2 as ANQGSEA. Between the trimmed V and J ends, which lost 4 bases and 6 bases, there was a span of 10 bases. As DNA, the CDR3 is TGCAGCGTTGTCGGGGGAACCGAGCAGTACTTC. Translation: CSVVGGTEQYF.

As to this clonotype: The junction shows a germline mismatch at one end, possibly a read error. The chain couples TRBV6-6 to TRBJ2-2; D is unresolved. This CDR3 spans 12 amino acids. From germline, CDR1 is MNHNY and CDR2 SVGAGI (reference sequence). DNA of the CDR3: TGTGTCAGCAAAGTGGGGACCGGGGAGCTGTTTTTT. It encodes CVSKVGTGELFF.

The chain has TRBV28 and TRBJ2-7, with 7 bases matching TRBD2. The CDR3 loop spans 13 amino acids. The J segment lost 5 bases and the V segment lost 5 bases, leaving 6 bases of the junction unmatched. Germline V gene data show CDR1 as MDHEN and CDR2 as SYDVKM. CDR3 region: CASSPSGTDEQYF. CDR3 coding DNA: TGTGCCAGCAGTCCAAGCGGGACGGACGAGCAGTACTTC.

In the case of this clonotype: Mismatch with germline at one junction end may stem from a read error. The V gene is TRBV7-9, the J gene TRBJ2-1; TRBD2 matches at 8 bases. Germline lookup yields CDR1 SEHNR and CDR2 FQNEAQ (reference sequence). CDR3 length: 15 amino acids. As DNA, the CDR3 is TGTGCCAGCAGCTTACTGGCGGGAGGCTACAATGAGCATTTCTTC. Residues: CASSLLAGGYNEHFF.

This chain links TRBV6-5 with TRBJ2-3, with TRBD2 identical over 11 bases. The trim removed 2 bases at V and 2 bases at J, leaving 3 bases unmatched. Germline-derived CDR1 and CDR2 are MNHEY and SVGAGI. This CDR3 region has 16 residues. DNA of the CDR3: TGTGCCAGCAGTTACGGGACTAGCGGCCTCACAGATACGCAGTATTTT. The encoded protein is CASSYGTSGLTDTQYF.